This T cell receptor (beta chain) was obtained from a study of blood T cell repertoires in COVID-19. Study details: The study drew acute and convalescent COVID-19 samples from the United States, Italy and Spain.

In the original analysis: Estimates of nucleated cell counts were drawn from the amplification of reference gene primers. Method: immunoSEQ multiplex PCR; TCRdb's copy keeps in-frame clones and lacks some. V and J calls and clone size follow that table, whereas D and trimming were derived from the DNA. Of 200,000 or so clones in the sample, 80% to 90% are singletons; the top ten hold less than 4.5%. The V end lost 4 bases, the J end lost 8 bases, and 14 bases lay between the germline ends. This CDR3 is built from 14 residues. Germline lookup yields CDR1 SGHVS and CDR2 FQNEAQ. Those who participated ranged in age from roughly 18 to 95 years and resided in 20 to 30 US areas.

The origin of this receptor is a woman between 35 and 50 years old with acute COVID-19. The chain recombines TRBV7-8 with TRBJ1-4, with D possibly TRBD1 on 6 matching bases. Input material: PBMCs or T cells enriched from blood (not recorded which). CDR3 region: CASSSTGRGEKLFF. In DNA, the CDR3 is TGTGCCAGCAGCTCAACAGGGCGGGGGGAAAAACTGTTTTTT.